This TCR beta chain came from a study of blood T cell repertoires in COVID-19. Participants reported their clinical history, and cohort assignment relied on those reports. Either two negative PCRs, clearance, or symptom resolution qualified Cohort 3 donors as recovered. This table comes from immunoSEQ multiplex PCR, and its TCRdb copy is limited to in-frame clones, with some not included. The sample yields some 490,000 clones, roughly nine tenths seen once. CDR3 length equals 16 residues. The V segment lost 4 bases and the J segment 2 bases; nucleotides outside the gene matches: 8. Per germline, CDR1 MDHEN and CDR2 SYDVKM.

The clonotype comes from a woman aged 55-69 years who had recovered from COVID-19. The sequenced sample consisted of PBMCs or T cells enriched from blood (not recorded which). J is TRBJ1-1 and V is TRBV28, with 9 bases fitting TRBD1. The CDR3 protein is CASSSSGTGLNTEAFF. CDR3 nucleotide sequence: TGTGCCAGCAGTTCCTCCGGGACAGGGCTTAACACTGAAGCTTTCTTT.